The entry below describes one TCR beta chain. This sample is part of a study of control samples from healthy donors and cancer patients. TCRdb's copy holds only in-frame clones and misses some; the assay was immunoSEQ multiplex PCR. This sample has some 120,000 clones, with around 89% found just once. The sequence came from a woman aged 70-85 years in good health. The sample consisted of blood.

CDR3 in DNA: TGTGCCAGCACCACGGACAGCGACAATCAGCCCCAGCATTTT. It encodes CASTTDSDNQPQHF. J is TRBJ1-5 and V is TRBV2; a weak D match, TRBD1 (6 bases). This CDR3 is built from 14 residues. Trimming left V 7 bases short and J 3 bases short, with 13 bases between. Germline V gene lookup returns CDR1 SNHLY and CDR2 FYNNEI. Looking up the rest from reference TRBV2 and TRBJ1-5 gives the full variable domain: EPEVTQTPSHQVTQMGQEVILRCVPISNHLYFYWYRQILGQKVEFLVSFYNNEISEKSEIFDDQFSVERPDGSNFTLKIRSTKLEDSAMYFCASTTDSDNQPQHFGDGTRLSIL.